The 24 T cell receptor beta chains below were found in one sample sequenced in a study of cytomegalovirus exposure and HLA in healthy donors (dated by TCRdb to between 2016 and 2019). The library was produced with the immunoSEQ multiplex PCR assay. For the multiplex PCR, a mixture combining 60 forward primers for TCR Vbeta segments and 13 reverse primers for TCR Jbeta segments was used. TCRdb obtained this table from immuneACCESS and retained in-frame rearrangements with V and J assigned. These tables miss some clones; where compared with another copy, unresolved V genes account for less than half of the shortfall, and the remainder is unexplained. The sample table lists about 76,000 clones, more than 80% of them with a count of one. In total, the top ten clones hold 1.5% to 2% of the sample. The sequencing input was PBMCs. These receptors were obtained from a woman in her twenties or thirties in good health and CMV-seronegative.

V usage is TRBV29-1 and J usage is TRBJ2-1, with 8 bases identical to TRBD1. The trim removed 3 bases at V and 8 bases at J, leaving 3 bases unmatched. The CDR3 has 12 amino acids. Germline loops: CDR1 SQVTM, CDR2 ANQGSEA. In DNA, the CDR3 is TGCAGCGTTGATAGGACAGGGTATGAGCAGTTCTTC. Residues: CSVDRTGYEQFF.

The CDR3 coding sequence is TGTGCCAGTTCCAACAGGGGCTCCTACGAGCAGTACTTC. Translated, it gives CASSNRGSYEQYF. This sequence joins TRBV19 and TRBJ2-7; the match to TRBD1 covers 7 bases. V trimming: 8 bases; J trimming: 0 bases; junction bases outside the gene matches: 4. Germline V lookup: CDR1 LNHDA, CDR2 SQIVND (reference sequence). The CDR3 extends over 13 amino acids.

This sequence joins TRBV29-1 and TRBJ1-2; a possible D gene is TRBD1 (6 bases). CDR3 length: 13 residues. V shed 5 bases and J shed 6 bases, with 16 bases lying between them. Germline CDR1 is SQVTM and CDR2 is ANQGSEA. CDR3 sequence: CSVTLRQEDGYTF. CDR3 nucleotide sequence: TGCAGCGTTACTTTGAGACAGGAAGATGGCTACACCTTC. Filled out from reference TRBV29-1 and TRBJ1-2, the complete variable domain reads SAVISQKPSRDICQRGTSLTIQCQVDSQVTMMFWYRQQPGQSLTLIATANQGSEATYESGFVIDKFPISRPNLTFSTLTVSNMSPEDSSIYLCSVTLRQEDGYTFGSGTRLTVV.

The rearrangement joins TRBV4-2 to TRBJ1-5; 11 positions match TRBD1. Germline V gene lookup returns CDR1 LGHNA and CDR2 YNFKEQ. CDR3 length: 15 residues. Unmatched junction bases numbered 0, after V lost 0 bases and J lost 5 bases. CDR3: CASSQEGQGDQPQHF. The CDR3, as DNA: TGTGCCAGCAGCCAAGAGGGACAGGGGGATCAGCCCCAGCATTTT.

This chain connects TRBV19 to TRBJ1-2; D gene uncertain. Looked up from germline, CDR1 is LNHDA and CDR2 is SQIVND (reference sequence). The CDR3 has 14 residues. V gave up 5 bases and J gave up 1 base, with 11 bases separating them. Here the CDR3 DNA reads TGTGCCAGTAGTCCCCAGTTCCTTAACTATGGCTACACCTTC. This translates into CASSPQFLNYGYTF.

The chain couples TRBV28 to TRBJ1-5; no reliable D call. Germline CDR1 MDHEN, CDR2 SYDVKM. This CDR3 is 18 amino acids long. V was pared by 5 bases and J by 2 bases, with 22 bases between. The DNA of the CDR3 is TGTGCCAGCAGTCCCCACGCCGGCGGTCTTTGGGGCAATCAGCCCCAGCATTTT. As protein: CASSPHAGGLWGNQPQHF.

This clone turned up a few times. CDR3 sequence (DNA): TGTGCCAGCAGTGAAATCGGCGGGATAGCGGGGGGCTACGAGCAGTACTTC. Its translation: CASSEIGGIAGGYEQYF. The gene calls are TRBV6-1 and TRBJ2-7; 10 bases map to TRBD2. V trimming: 2 bases; J trimming: 3 bases; junction bases outside the gene matches: 10. Per the germline V gene, CDR1 is MNHNS and CDR2 is SASEGT. CDR3 length: 17 residues.

This chain's CDR3 is CASTPPGLAGYPRVYEQYF. The CDR3 DNA follows: TGTGCCAGCACCCCTCCGGGACTAGCGGGATATCCCAGGGTTTACGAGCAGTACTTC. This chain joins TRBV28 and TRBJ2-7; 13 bases map to TRBD2. The V gene end was trimmed by 7 bases and the J gene end by 4 bases; junction bases not matched to a gene: 19. From germline, CDR1 is MDHEN and CDR2 SYDVKM. The CDR3 sequence is 19 residues long.

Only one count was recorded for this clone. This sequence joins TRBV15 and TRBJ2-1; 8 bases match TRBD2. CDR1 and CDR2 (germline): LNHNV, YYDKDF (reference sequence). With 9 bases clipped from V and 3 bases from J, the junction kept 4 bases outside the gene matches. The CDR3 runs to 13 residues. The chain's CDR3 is CATREGVYNEQFF. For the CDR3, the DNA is TGTGCCACACGGGAGGGAGTCTACAATGAGCAGTTCTTC.

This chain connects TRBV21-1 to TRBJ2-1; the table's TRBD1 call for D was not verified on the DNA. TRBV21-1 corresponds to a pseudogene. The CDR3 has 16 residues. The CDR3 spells CASSKTQTRQDNEQLF. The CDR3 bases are TGTGCCAGCAGCAAAACCCAGACAAGACAAGACAATGAGCAGCTCTTC.

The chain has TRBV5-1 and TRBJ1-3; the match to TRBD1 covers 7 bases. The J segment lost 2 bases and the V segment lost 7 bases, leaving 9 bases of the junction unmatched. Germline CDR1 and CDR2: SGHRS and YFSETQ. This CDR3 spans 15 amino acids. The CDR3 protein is CASAIQGGTGNTIYF. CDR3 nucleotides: TGCGCCAGCGCTATCCAGGGGGGCACTGGAAACACCATATATTTT.

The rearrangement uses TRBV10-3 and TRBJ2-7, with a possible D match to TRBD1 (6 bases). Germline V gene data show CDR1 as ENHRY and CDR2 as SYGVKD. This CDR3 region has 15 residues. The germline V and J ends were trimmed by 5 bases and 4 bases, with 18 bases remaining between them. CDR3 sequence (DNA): TGTGCCATCAGTCCAGGGGTGGTCTCTTCTTACGAGCAGTACTTC. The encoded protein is CAISPGVVSSYEQYF.

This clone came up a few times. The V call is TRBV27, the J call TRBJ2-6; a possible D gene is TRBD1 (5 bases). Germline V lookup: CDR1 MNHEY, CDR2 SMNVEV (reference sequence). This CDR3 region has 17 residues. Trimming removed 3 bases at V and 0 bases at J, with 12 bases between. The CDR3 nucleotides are TGTGCCAGCAGTTTTGCAGGGCCGAGCTCTGGGGCCAACGTCCTGACTTTC. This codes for CASSFAGPSSGANVLTF.

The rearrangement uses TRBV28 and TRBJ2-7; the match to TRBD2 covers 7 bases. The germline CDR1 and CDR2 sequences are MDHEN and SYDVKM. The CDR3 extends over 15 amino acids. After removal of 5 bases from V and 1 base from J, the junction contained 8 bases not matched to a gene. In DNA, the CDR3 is TGTGCCAGCAGTCTCGAGCGGGGACTTTCCTACGAGCAGTACTTC. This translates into CASSLERGLSYEQYF.

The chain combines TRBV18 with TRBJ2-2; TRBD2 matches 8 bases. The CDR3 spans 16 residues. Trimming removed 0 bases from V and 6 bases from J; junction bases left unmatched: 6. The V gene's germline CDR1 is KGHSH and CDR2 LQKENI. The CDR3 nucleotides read TGTGCCAGCTCACCACCAACAGCGGGAGCCTCCGGGGAGCTGTTTTTT. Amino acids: CASSPPTAGASGELFF.

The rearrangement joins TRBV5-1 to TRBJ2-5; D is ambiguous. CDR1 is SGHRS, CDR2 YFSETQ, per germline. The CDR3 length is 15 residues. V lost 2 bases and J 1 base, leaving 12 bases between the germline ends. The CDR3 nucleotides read TGCGCCAGCAGCTTTCTTGGTAGTTCCCAAGAGACCCAGTACTTC. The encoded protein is CASSFLGSSQETQYF.

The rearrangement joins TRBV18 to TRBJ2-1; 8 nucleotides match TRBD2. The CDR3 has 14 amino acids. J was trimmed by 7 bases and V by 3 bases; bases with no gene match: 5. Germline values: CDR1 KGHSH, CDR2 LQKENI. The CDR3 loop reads CASSPVRGGNEQFF. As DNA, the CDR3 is TGTGCCAGCTCACCGGTTCGGGGGGGGAATGAGCAGTTCTTC.

The chain's CDR3 is CASGDRPQHF. The CDR3 DNA reads as TGTGCCAGCGGTGATCGGCCCCAGCATTTT. The chain links TRBV19 to TRBJ1-5; D not certain. This CDR3 spans 10 amino acids. Germline loops: CDR1 LNHDA, CDR2 SQIVND (reference sequence). V dropped 9 bases and J dropped 9 bases, with 9 bases sitting between them.

The CDR3 loop reads CAAGTGVGTEAFF. In nucleotides, the CDR3 is TGTGCTGCGGGGACGGGGGTAGGGACTGAAGCTTTCTTT. The chain employs TRBV6-1 and TRBJ1-1; D might be TRBD1 (5 bases). The CDR3 consists of 13 residues. The germline gives CDR1 MNHNS, CDR2 SASEGT.

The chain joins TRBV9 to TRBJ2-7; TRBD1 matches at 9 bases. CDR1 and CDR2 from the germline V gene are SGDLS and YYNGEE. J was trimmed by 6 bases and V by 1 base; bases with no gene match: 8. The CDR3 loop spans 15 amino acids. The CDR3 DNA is TGTGCCAGCAGCGTATCCGGGACAGGGATTGGCGAGCAGTACTTC. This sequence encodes CASSVSGTGIGEQYF. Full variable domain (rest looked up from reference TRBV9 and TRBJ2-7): DSGVTQTPKHLITATGQRVTLRCSPRSGDLSVYWYQQSLDQGLQFLIQYYNGEERAKGNILERFSAQQFPDLHSELNLSSLELGDSALYFCASSVSGTGIGEQYFGPGTRLTVT.

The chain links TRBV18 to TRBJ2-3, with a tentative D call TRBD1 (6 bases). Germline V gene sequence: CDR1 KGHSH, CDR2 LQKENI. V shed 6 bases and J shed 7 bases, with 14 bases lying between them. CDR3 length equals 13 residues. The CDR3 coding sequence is TGTGCCAGCTCCGATAAACAGGGAAATACGCAGTATTTT. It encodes CASSDKQGNTQYF. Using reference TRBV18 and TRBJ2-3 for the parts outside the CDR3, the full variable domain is NAGVMQNPRHLVRRRGQEARLRCSPMKGHSHVYWYRQLPEEGLKFMVYLQKENIIDESGMPKERFSAEFPKEGPSILRIQQVVRGDSAAYFCASSDKQGNTQYFGPGTRLTVL.

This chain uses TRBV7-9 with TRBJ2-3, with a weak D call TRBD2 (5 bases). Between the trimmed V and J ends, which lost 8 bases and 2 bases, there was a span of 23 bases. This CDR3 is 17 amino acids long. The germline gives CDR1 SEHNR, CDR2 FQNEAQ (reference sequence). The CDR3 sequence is CASGSGTLLRDTDTQYF. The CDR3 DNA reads TGTGCCAGCGGGAGCGGTACCCTACTTAGAGACACAGATACGCAGTATTTT.

CDR3 sequence (DNA): TGCAGTGCTAGCAGGGGAGATACGCAGTATTTT. The encoded protein is CSASRGDTQYF. The chain joins TRBV20-1 to TRBJ2-3, with D possibly matching TRBD1 (6 bases). The V and J ends lost 3 bases and 5 bases respectively, with 6 bases between them. Germline V CDR1 and CDR2: DFQATT, SNEGSKA (reference sequence). CDR3 length: 11 amino acids.

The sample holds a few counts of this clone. The CDR3 coding sequence is TGTGCCAGCAGTTCATCGACAGGGGGCTGGCAGCCCCAGCATTTT. This gives the protein CASSSSTGGWQPQHF. The chain employs TRBV27 and TRBJ1-5; TRBD1 matches 10 bases. Losses at the gene ends were 4 bases for V and 7 bases for J; bases not matched to a gene: 7. The CDR3 spans 15 residues. The germline CDR1 and CDR2 sequences are MNHEY and SMNVEV (reference sequence).